A single sample gave rise to the 20 T cell receptor beta chains below, sequenced in a study of T-cell memory formation after mild COVID-19. MiXCR was run by TCRdb on the 5' RACE reads, yielding one entry per CDR3 protein. This sample has some 150,000 distinct CDR3 sequences, with 19% found just once. Sequencing was performed on PBMCs or a T cell subset sorted from them (not recorded which). Receptor source: an adult woman who had mild COVID-19 (a few samples of this study predate the infection). Cell type and time point are not known.

This clonotype was seen more than once but under ten times. The rearrangement uses TRBV5-1 and TRBJ1-4, with TRBD1 matching 7 bases. V shed 4 bases and J 8 bases; nucleotides not matched to a gene: 8. Germline assignment: CDR1 SGHRS and CDR2 YFSETQ. The CDR3 spans 14 residues. CDR3: CASSRTGVREKLFF. The CDR3 DNA reads as TGCGCCAGCAGCAGAACAGGGGTGCGCGAAAAACTGTTTTTT. The whole variable domain, filled in from reference TRBV5-1 and TRBJ1-4, reads KAGVTQTPRYLIKTRGQQVTLSCSPISGHRSVSWYQQTPGQGLQFLFEYFSETQRNKGNFPGRFSGRQFSNSRSEMNVSTLELGDSALYLCASSRTGVREKLFFGSGTQLSVL.

The chain employs TRBV4-1 and TRBJ2-3, with no clear D. The CDR3 runs 16 residues. Germline V gene lookup returns CDR1 MGHRA and CDR2 YSYEKL. The V and J ends lost 0 bases and 2 bases respectively, with 12 bases between them. The CDR3 DNA is TGCGCCAGCAGCCAAGAGGCAGAAGCCTACACAGATACGCAGTATTTT. This sequence encodes CASSQEAEAYTDTQYF.

This clonotype was counted a few times. The rearrangement links TRBV5-1 to TRBJ2-1; TRBD1 or TRBD2 may be the D gene (5 bases each). Trimming cost V 4 bases and J 4 bases, with 18 bases left between them. Germline V CDR1 and CDR2: SGHRS, YFSETQ. The CDR3 is 16 residues long. As DNA, the CDR3 is TGCGCCAGCAGCGTGAGGGGAACAGGCATTTACAATGAGCAGTTCTTC. Translated: CASSVRGTGIYNEQFF.

This chain joins TRBV2 and TRBJ1-2; 10 nucleotides line up with TRBD1. Germline CDR1 SNHLY, CDR2 FYNNEI. The J segment lost 8 bases and the V segment lost 4 bases, leaving 10 bases of the junction unmatched. There are 15 residues in the CDR3. The CDR3 region is CASSGQGQGLQGYTF. The CDR3 DNA follows: TGTGCCAGCAGTGGGCAGGGACAGGGGCTTCAGGGCTACACCTTC.

Many counts were recorded for this clonotype. This chain uses TRBV29-1 with TRBJ2-1, with TRBD1 identical over 7 bases. Germline V lookup: CDR1 SQVTM, CDR2 ANQGSEA. V was pared by 7 bases and J by 7 bases, with 7 bases of the junction left unmatched. The CDR3 length is 12 residues. CDR3 bases: TGCAGCGGAGGGGACAGCTGGAATGAGCAGTTCTTC. Amino acid sequence: CSGGDSWNEQFF.

This clonotype occurred a few times. This chain connects TRBV5-1 to TRBJ1-3; D is uncertain. CDR1 and CDR2 (germline): SGHRS, YFSETQ. This CDR3 has 15 residues. V lost 4 bases to trimming and J lost 4 bases, with 15 bases between them. The CDR3 loop is CASSGDFSGGNTIYF. Here the CDR3 DNA reads TGCGCCAGCAGCGGAGACTTTTCTGGAGGAAACACCATATATTTT.

V is TRBV5-1 and J is TRBJ2-1, with 13 positions matching TRBD2. V gave up 0 bases and J gave up 6 bases; unmatched junction bases: 6. This CDR3 spans 17 amino acids. From germline, CDR1 is SGHRS and CDR2 YFSETQ. The CDR3 protein is CASSLGGTSGVPNEQFF. The CDR3 DNA reads as TGCGCCAGCAGCTTGGGCGGGACTAGCGGGGTACCCAATGAGCAGTTCTTC.

In its sample, this clonotype was seen a few times. V usage is TRBV7-2 and J usage is TRBJ2-3, with 11 bases aligning to TRBD1. Germline V gene lookup returns CDR1 SGHTA and CDR2 FQGNSA. The CDR3 totals 17 residues. Trimming at V came to 2 bases and at J to 7 bases, leaving 11 bases not matched to a gene. The CDR3 DNA follows: TGTGCCAGCAGCTTAAGCCCAACGGGACAGGGGGTAAATACGCAGTATTTT. This translates into CASSLSPTGQGVNTQYF.

This clonotype turned up a few times. The chain joins TRBV2 to TRBJ1-2; perhaps TRBD1 as D (5 bases). The CDR3 length is 12 residues. The V gene's germline CDR1 is SNHLY and CDR2 FYNNEI. Trimming took off 7 bases at V and 4 bases at J, with 10 bases between the two ends. The CDR3 DNA reads TGTGCCAGCACTCGACAGCGCTATGGCTACACCTTC. This translates into CASTRQRYGYTF.

This clonotype was seen a few times. V usage is TRBV4-2 and J usage is TRBJ2-7, with a possible D match to TRBD2 (5 bases). In germline, CDR1 is LGHNA, CDR2 YNFKEQ. The length of the CDR3 is 15 residues. Trimming stripped 4 bases from V and 1 base from J, with 14 bases between. DNA for the CDR3: TGTGCCAGCAGCCCGCAGGACTCAACTTCCTACGAGCAGTACTTC. Protein product: CASSPQDSTSYEQYF.

The chain links TRBV7-2 to TRBJ2-1; TRBD2 matches at 7 bases. The trim removed 5 bases at V and 0 bases at J, leaving 7 bases unmatched. Looked up from germline, CDR1 is SGHTA and CDR2 is FQGNSA. This CDR3 spans 16 amino acids. CDR3 residues: CASSGGRPSSYNEQFF. CDR3 sequence (DNA): TGTGCCAGCAGCGGCGGGAGACCCAGCTCCTACAATGAGCAGTTCTTC.

This rearrangement joins TRBV12-3 or TRBV12-4 to TRBJ2-3; TRBD2 matches 7 bases. The CDR3 sequence is 15 residues long. J gave up 1 base and V 7 bases, and 8 bases lay outside the gene matches. CDR3 amino acids: CASILRGKGTDTQYF. The DNA for the CDR3 is TGTGCCAGCATTTTGCGGGGGAAGGGCACAGATACGCAGTATTTT.

The V call is TRBV20-1, the J call TRBJ2-5; 12 bases agree with TRBD1. Germline V gene lookup returns CDR1 DFQATT and CDR2 SNEGSKA (reference sequence). The CDR3 covers 13 residues. With V trimmed by 3 bases and J by 8 bases, 4 bases remained unmatched. CDR3 region: CSASLGTGGTQYF. CDR3 DNA: TGCAGTGCTAGTTTGGGGACAGGGGGCACCCAGTACTTC.

This clonotype was detected a few times. This chain uses TRBV11-3 with TRBJ2-1, with 11 nucleotides matching TRBD2. Germline loops: CDR1 SGHNT, CDR2 YENEEA. V lost 0 bases and J lost 7; bases outside the gene matches: 8. The CDR3 length is 17 residues. The CDR3 nucleotides are TGTGCCAGCAGCTTAGATAGGACTAGCGGGTCCTGGAATGAGCAGTTCTTC. Protein product: CASSLDRTSGSWNEQFF. Full variable domain (missing parts from reference TRBV11-3 and TRBJ2-1): EAGVVQSPRYKIIEKKQPVAFWCNPISGHNTLYWYLQNLGQGPELLIRYENEEAVDDSQLPKDRFSAERLKGVDSTLKIQPAELGDSAVYLCASSLDRTSGSWNEQFFGPGTRLTVL.

The rearrangement links TRBV20-1 to TRBJ1-1; 8 positions agree with TRBD1. Trimming at V came to 6 bases and at J to 4 bases, leaving 16 bases not matched to a gene. The CDR3 extends over 16 amino acids. Germline V gene data show CDR1 as DFQATT and CDR2 as SNEGSKA (reference sequence). This chain's CDR3 is CSAPRTGSSYGTEAFF. The CDR3 DNA sequence: TGCAGTGCCCCTAGGACAGGGAGTTCATATGGCACTGAAGCTTTCTTT.

This clonotype was seen more than once but under ten times. The rearrangement joins TRBV20-1 to TRBJ2-1; the match to TRBD2 covers 9 bases. Germline CDR1 and CDR2: DFQATT and SNEGSKA (reference sequence). The V and J ends lost 1 base and 5 bases, in that order; junction bases with no gene match: 6. CDR3 length: 15 amino acids. Written as DNA, the CDR3 is TGCAGTGCTAGAGCGCTAGCGGGACGGGACAATGAGCAGTTCTTC. Amino acid sequence: CSARALAGRDNEQFF.

This clonotype was counted only a few times. V gene TRBV5-6 combines with J gene TRBJ2-3; 8 positions match TRBD2. The CDR3 contains 16 residues. CDR1 is SGHDT, CDR2 YYEEEE, per germline. V was clipped by 0 bases and J by 2 bases; unmatched bases: 5. CDR3 in amino acids: CASSLGLAYNTDTQYF. CDR3 nucleotides: TGTGCCAGCAGCTTGGGACTAGCGTATAACACAGATACGCAGTATTTT.

The rearrangement joins TRBV5-1 to TRBJ1-1; unclear D gene. The CDR3 has 15 amino acids. CDR1 SGHRS and CDR2 YFSETQ come from the germline V gene. Trimming cost V 0 bases and J 0 bases, with 9 bases left between them. The CDR3 loop is CASSLEATMNTEAFF. The CDR3 bases are TGCGCCAGCAGCTTGGAGGCGACCATGAACACTGAAGCTTTCTTT.

The CDR3 coding sequence is TGTGCCAGCAGACCCTGGAGCGGGAGTATAGGAGAGACCCAGTACTTC. Its protein is CASRPWSGSIGETQYF. V gene TRBV7-8 combines with J gene TRBJ2-5; the match to TRBD2 covers 8 bases. V shed 6 bases, J shed 4 bases, and the junction held 13 bases outside the gene matches. The germline gives CDR1 SGHVS, CDR2 FQNEAQ. The length of the CDR3 is 16 residues.

V usage is TRBV7-2 and J usage is TRBJ1-2; D gene unclear. V was cut by 5 bases and J by 4 bases, with 17 bases left in between. This CDR3 spans 15 amino acids. Germline lookup yields CDR1 SGHTA and CDR2 FQGNSA. CDR3 sequence: CASSAAGILVYGYTF. DNA of the CDR3: TGTGCCAGCAGCGCCGCCGGGATACTGGTCTATGGCTACACCTTC.